Described below is a single T cell receptor beta chain sequence and its context. The data stem from a study of control samples from healthy donors and cancer patients. TCRdb's table, derived via immunoSEQ multiplex PCR, lists solely in-frame clones and lacks some. The sample records 140,000 to 150,000 clones, 80% to 95% being singletons. This CDR3 has 16 amino acids. V lost 1 base and J lost 1; bases outside the gene matches: 4. Germline lookup yields CDR1 SGHAT and CDR2 FQNNGV. The V gene is TRBV11-2, the J gene TRBJ1-2, with TRBD1 matching 9 bases. The receptor was isolated from a man under 40 in good health. The sample comprised blood. This CDR3 is CASSLGRTGDNYGYTF. CDR3 nucleotides: TGTGCCAGCAGCTTAGGGAGGACAGGGGATAACTATGGCTACACCTTC.